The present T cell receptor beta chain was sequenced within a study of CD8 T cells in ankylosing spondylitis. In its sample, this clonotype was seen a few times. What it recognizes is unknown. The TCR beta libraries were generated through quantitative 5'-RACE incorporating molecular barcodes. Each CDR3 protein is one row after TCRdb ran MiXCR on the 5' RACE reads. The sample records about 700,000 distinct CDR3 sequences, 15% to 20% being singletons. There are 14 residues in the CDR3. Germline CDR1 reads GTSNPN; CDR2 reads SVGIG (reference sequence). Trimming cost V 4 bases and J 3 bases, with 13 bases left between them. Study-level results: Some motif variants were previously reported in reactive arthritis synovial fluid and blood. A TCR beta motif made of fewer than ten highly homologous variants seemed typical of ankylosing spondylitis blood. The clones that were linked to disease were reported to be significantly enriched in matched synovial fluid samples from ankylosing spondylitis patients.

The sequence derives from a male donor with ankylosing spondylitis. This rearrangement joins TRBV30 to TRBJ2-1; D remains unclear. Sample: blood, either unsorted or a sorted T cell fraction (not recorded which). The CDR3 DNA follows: TGTGCCTGGAAGAAGGGCCTGGACTACAATGAGCAGTTCTTC. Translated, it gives CAWKKGLDYNEQFF.